The clone carrying this T cell receptor (beta chain) was counted at least ten times. Its antigen is unknown. RNA transcripts provided the source from which TCR beta CDR3 regions were amplified. First-round RT-PCR of the TCR CDR3 relied on the HTBI primer set. TCRdb passed the multiplex PCR reads through MiXCR, listing each CDR3 protein once. The sample lists some 550,000 distinct CDR3 sequences; roughly 20% were seen once. These data are taken from a study of T cells in Graves' hyperthyroidism and ophthalmopathy. General observations from the study: Blood also held most thyroid clonotypes expanded beyond 0.001. The model made its ophthalmopathy prediction, and onset followed a median about 6.8 months later.

CDR3 length: 15 amino acids. V trimming: 6 bases; J trimming: 3 bases; junction bases outside the gene matches: 5. Diagnosis of hyperthyroidism was new in patients aged 18 to 65, and its duration was under 2 months. This clonotype was obtained from a man between 18 and 35 years old with Graves' hyperthyroidism. Sequenced: blood. J is TRBJ1-2 and V is TRBV12-3 or TRBV12-4, with 12 bases matching TRBD1. Here the CDR3 reads CASRSRDRGHYGYTF. The CDR3 nucleotides are TGTGCCAGCAGGTCCCGGGACAGGGGGCACTATGGCTACACCTTC.